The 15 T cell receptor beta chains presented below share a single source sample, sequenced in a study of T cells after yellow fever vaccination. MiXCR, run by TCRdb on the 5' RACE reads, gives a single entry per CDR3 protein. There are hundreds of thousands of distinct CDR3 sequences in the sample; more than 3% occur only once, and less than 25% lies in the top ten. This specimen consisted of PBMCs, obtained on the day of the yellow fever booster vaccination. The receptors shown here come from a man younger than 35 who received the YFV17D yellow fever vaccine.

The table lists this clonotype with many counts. CDR3 sequence (DNA): TGTGCCACCAGCAGAGATCAGTTGGGACACTTCTTCTACGAGCAGTACTTC. Translation gives CATSRDQLGHFFYEQYF. The chain carries TRBV15 and TRBJ2-7; D is perhaps TRBD1 (6 bases). Germline V gene data show CDR1 as LNHNV and CDR2 as YYDKDF (reference sequence). CDR3 length equals 17 residues. Trimming took off 0 bases at V and 3 bases at J, with 18 bases between the two ends.

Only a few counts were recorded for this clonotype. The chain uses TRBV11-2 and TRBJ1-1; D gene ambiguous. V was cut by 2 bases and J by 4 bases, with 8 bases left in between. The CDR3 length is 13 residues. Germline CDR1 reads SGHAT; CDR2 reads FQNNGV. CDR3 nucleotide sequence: TGTGCCAGCAGCTTACTCGGCCCCACTGAAGCTTTCTTT. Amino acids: CASSLLGPTEAFF. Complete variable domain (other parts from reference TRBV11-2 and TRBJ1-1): EAGVAQSPRYKIIEKRQSVAFWCNPISGHATLYWYQQILGQGPKLLIQFQNNGVVDDSQLPKDRFSAERLKGVDSTLKIQPAKLEDSAVYLCASSLLGPTEAFFGQGTRLTVV.

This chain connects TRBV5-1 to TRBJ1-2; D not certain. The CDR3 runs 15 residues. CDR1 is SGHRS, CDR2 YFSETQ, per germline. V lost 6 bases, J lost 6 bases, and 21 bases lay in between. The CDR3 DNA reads TGCGCCAGCACTCCGACCGGGTTCTTACAAAATGGCTACACCTTC. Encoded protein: CASTPTGFLQNGYTF.

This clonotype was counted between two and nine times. The CDR3 sequence is CALPGTANTEAFF. The CDR3 DNA follows: TGTGCCCTACCCGGGACAGCGAACACTGAAGCTTTCTTT. V is TRBV6-4 and J is TRBJ1-1, with 7 bases that match TRBD1. The germline V gene has CDR1 MRHNA and CDR2 SNTAGT. V lost 11 bases, J lost 1 base, and 7 bases stayed unmatched. CDR3 size: 13 residues.

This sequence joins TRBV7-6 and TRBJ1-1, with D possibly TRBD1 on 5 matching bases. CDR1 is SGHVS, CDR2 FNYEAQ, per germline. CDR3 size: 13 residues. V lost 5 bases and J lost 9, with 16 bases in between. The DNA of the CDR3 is TGTGCCAGCAGCCAGCCCCAAGGGGTTCAAGCTTTCTTT. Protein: CASSQPQGVQAFF. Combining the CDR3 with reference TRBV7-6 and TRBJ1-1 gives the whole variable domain GAGVSQSPRYKVTKRGQDVALRCDPISGHVSLYWYRQALGQGPEFLTYFNYEAQQDKSGLPNDRFSAERPEGSISTLTIQRTEQRDSAMYRCASSQPQGVQAFFGQGTRLTVV.

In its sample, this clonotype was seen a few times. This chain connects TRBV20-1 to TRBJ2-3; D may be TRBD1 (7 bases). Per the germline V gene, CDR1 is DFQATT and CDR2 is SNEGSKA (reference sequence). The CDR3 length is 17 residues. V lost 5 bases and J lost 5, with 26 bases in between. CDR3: CSAAGGGRGGKEDTQYF. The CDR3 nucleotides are TGCAGTGCTGCCGGGGGTGGTCGAGGGGGCAAGGAAGATACGCAGTATTTT.

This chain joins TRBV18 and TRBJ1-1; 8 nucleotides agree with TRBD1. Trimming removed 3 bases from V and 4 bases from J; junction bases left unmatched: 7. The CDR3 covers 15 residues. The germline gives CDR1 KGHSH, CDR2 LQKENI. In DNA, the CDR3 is TGTGCCAGCTCACCGGTCGGACAGGGTAGCACTGAAGCTTTCTTT. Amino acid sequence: CASSPVGQGSTEAFF.

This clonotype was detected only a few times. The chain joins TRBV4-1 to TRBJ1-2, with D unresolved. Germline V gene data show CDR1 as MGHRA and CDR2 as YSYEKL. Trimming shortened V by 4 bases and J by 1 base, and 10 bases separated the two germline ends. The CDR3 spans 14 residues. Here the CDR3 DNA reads TGCGCCAGCAGCCCCCCAGCCCTTAACTATGGCTACACCTTC. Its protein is CASSPPALNYGYTF.

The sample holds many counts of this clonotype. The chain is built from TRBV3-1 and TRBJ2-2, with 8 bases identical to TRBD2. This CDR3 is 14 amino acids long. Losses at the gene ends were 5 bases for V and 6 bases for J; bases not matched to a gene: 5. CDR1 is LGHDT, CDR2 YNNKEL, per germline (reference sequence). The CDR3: CASSFGLASGELFF. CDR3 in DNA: TGTGCCAGCAGCTTCGGACTAGCATCCGGGGAGCTGTTTTTT. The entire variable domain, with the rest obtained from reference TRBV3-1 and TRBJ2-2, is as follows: DTAVSQTPKYLVTQMGNDKSIKCEQNLGHDTMYWYKQDSKKFLKIMFSYNNKELIINETVPNRFSPKSPDKAHLNLHINSLELGDSAVYFCASSFGLASGELFFGEGSRLTVL.

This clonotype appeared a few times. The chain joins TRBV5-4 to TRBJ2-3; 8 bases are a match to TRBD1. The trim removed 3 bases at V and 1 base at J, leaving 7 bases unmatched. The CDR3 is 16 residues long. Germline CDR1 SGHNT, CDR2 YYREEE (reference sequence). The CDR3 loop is CASSSRTGWGTDTQYF. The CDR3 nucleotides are TGTGCCAGCAGCTCTCGGACAGGGTGGGGCACAGATACGCAGTATTTT.

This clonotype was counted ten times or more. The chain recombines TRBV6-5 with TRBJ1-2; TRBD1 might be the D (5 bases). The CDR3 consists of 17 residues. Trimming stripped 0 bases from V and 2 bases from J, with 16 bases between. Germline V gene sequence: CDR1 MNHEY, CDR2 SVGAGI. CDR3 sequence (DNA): TGTGCCAGCAGTTACTCGATCGTCGGCAGGGCCAACTATGGCTACACCTTC. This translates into CASSYSIVGRANYGYTF.

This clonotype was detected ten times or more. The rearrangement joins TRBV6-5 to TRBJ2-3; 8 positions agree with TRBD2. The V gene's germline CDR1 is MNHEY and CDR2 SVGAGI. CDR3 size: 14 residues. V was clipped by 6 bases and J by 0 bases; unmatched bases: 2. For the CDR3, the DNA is TGTGCCAGCAGCCCGGGGGGGAGCACAGATACGCAGTATTTT. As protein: CASSPGGSTDTQYF.

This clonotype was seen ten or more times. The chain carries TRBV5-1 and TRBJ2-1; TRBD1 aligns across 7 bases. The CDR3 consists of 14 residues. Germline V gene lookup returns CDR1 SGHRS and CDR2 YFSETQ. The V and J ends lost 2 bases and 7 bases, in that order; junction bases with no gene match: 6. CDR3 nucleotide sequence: TGCGCCAGCAGCTTTGGAGCAGGGGGAAATGAGCAGTTCTTC. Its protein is CASSFGAGGNEQFF. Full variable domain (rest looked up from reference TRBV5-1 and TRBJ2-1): KAGVTQTPRYLIKTRGQQVTLSCSPISGHRSVSWYQQTPGQGLQFLFEYFSETQRNKGNFPGRFSGRQFSNSRSEMNVSTLELGDSALYLCASSFGAGGNEQFFGPGTRLTVL.

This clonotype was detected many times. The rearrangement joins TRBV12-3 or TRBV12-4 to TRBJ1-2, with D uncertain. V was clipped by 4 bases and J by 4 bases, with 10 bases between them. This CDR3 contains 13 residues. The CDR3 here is CASSYGEAYGYTF. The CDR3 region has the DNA TGTGCCAGCAGTTACGGGGAGGCCTATGGCTACACCTTC.

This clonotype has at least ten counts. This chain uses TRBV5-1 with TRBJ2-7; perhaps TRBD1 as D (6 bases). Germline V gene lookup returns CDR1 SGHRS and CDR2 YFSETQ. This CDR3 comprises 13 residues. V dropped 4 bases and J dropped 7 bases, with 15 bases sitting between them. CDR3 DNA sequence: TGCGCCAGCAGCCAGGGGCAGGGGTGGGAGCAGTACTTC. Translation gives CASSQGQGWEQYF.